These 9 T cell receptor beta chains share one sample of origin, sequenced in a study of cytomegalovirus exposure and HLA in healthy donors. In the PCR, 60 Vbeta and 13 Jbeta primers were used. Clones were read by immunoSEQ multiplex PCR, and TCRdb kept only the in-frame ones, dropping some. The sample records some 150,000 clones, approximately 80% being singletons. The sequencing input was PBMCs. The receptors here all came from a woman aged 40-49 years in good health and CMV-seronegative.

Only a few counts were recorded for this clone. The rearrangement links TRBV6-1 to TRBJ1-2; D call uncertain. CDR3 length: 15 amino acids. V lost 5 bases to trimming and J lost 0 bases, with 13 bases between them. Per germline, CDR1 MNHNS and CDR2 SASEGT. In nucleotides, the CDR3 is TGTGCCAGCAGTCTTAGCTCGGAAACTAACTATGGCTACACCTTC. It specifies CASSLSSETNYGYTF.

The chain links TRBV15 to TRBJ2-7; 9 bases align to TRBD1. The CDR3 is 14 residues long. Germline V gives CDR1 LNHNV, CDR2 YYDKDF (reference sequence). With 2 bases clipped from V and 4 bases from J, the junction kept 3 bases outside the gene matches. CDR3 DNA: TGTGCCACCAGCAGACCGGGACAGGGTTACGAGCAGTACTTC. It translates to CATSRPGQGYEQYF.

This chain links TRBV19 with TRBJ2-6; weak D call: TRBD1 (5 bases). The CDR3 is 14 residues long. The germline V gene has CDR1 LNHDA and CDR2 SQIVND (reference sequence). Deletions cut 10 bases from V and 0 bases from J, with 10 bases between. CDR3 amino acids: CAIKDSSGANVLTF. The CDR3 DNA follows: TGTGCCATTAAAGACAGCTCTGGGGCCAACGTCCTGACTTTC.

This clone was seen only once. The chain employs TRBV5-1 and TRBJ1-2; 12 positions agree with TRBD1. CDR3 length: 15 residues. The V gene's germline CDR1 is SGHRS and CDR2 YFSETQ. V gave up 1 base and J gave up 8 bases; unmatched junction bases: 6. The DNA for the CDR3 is TGCGCCAGCAGCTTGATGGGACAGGGGGCGCAAGGCTACACCTTC. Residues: CASSLMGQGAQGYTF.

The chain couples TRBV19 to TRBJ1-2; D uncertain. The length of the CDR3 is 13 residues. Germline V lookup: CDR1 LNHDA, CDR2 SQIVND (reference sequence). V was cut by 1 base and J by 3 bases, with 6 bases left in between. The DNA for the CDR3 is TGTGCCAGTAGTATAGGCCGGGACTATGGCTACACCTTC. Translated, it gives CASSIGRDYGYTF.

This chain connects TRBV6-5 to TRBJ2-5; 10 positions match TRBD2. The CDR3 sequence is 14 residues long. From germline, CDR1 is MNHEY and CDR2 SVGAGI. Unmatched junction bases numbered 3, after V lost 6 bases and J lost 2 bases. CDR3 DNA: TGTGCCAGCAGGGGACTAGCGTCACAAGAGACCCAGTACTTC. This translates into CASRGLASQETQYF.

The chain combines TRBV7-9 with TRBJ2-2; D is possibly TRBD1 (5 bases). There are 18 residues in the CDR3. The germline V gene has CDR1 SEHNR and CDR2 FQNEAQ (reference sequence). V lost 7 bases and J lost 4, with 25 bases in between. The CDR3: CASIIINRFVRPTGELFF. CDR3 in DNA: TGTGCCAGCATCATTATTAACAGGTTTGTCCGCCCCACCGGGGAGCTGTTTTTT.

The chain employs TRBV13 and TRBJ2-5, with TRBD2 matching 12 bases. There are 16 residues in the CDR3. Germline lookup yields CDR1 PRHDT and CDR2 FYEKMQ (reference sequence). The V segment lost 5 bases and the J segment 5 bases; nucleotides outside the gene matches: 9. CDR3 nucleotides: TGTGCCAGCAGCCGATGGACTAGCGGGAAGGGGGAGACCCAGTACTTC. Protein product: CASSRWTSGKGETQYF.

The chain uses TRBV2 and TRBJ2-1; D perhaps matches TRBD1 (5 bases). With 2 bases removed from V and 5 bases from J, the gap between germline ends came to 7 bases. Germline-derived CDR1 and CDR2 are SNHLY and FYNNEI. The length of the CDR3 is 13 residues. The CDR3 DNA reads TGTGCCAGCAGTGAATCCAGGGACAATGAGCAGTTCTTC. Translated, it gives CASSESRDNEQFF.